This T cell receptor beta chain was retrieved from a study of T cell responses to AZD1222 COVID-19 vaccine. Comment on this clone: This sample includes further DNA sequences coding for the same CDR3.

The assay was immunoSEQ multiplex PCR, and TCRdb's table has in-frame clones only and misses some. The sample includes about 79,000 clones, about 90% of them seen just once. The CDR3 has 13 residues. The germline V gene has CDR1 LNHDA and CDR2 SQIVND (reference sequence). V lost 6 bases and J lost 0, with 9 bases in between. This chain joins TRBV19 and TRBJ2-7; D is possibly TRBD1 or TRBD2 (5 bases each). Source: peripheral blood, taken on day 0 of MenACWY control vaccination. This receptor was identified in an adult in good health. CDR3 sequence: CASSRDHSYEQYF. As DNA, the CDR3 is TGTGCCAGTAGCCGGGACCACTCCTACGAGCAGTACTTC.